This T cell receptor (beta chain) is drawn from a study of PD-L1 blockade in urothelial cancer. Study-wide context: As for prior chemotherapy regimens, patients had received 0 to 3.

Regarding time point: pretreatment peripheral blood. Each patient gave between 1 and 8 samples, pretreatment and on-treatment. From germline, CDR1 is KGHSH and CDR2 LQKENI. V shed 3 bases, J shed 2 bases, and the junction held 7 bases outside the gene matches. The CDR3 has 16 amino acids. The assay was immunoSEQ multiplex PCR, and TCRdb's table has in-frame clones only and misses some. Of 60,000 or so clones listed, 81% are singletons. V gene TRBV18 combines with J gene TRBJ1-2; 9 bases are shared with TRBD1. This specimen consisted of PBMCs, obtained around atezolizumab (anti-PD-L1) treatment. The sequence derives from a man aged 70-80 years with urothelial cancer. CDR3 coding DNA: TGTGCCAGCTCACCCCTGGGACAGGGCCCAAACTATGGCTACACCTTC. This codes for CASSPLGQGPNYGYTF.